The clone carrying this T cell receptor beta chain was picked up a small number of times. Its antigen is not known. Constant-region reverse primers amplified full-length variable regions, followed by semi-nested Nested Universal Primer A PCR. TCRdb passed the 5' RACE reads through MiXCR, listing each CDR3 protein once. There are roughly 52,000 distinct CDR3 sequences in the sample; roughly 15% occur only once, and around 2% lies in the top ten. Points from the study as a whole: Larger-cohort validation covered only one TCR beta V-J rearrangement.

The CDR3 totals 17 residues. After removal of 4 bases from V and 0 bases from J, the junction contained 7 bases not matched to a gene. The V gene's germline CDR1 is SGHRS and CDR2 YFSETQ. Naive CD4+ cells had CD25+ Tregs removed. The chain combines TRBV5-1 with TRBJ1-1, with 12 nucleotides matching TRBD1. Sequencing was carried out using naive CD4+ T cells sorted from blood. The subset here: naive CD4+ T cells, CD4+CD45RA+CD25-. The sequence derives from a female donor with breast cancer. CDR3 loop: CASSPGDRGPLNTEAFF. The CDR3 DNA reads TGCGCCAGCAGCCCCGGGGACAGGGGGCCCCTGAACACTGAAGCTTTCTTT.